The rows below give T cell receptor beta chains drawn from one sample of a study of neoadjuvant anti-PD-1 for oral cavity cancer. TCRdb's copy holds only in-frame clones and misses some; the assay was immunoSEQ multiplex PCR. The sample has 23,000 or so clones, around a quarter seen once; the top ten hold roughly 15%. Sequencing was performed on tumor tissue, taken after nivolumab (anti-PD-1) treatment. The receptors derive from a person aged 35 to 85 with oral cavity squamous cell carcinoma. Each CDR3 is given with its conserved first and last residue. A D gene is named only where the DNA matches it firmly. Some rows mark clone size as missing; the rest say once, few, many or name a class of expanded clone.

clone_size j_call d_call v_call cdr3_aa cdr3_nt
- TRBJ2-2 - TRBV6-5 CASTRGSWATGELFF TGTGCCAGCACCCGGGGGAGCTGGGCCACCGGGGAGCTGTTTTTT
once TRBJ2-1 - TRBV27 CASSFDTGVRNEQFF TGTGCCAGCAGTTTTGATACGGGAGTTCGAAATGAGCAGTTCTTC
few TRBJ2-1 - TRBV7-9 CASSLQNNEQFF TGTGCCAGCAGCTTACAGAACAATGAGCAGTTCTTC
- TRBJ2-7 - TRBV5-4 CASSSDTRSYEQYF TGTGCCAGCAGTTCCGACACGCGATCCTACGAGCAGTACTTC
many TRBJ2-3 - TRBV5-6 CASSLPAADTQYF TGTGCCAGCAGCCTCCCGGCGGCAGATACGCAGTATTTT
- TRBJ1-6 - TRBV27 CASSFRSENSPLHF TGTGCCAGCAGTTTCAGGTCAGAAAATTCACCCCTCCACTTT
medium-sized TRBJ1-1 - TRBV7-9 CASSLVGPATEAFF TGTGCCAGCAGCTTAGTGGGGCCTGCCACTGAAGCTTTCTTT
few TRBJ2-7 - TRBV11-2 CASSGFSGGPTSYEQYF TGTGCCAGCAGCGGTTTCTCGGGGGGCCCTACCTCTTACGAGCAGTACTTC
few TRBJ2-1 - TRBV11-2 CASSLRDNPWDEQFF TGTGCCAGCAGCTTACGGGACAACCCTTGGGATGAGCAGTTCTTC
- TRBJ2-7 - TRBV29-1 CSASPAAYSYEQYF TGCAGCGCCTCCCCGGCAGCCTATTCCTACGAGCAGTACTTC
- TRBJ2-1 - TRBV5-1 CASSLEARPDHNEQFF TGCGCCAGCAGCTTGGAGGCTCGGCCAGACCACAATGAGCAGTTCTTC
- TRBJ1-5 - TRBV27 CASSLSGVGQPQHF TGTGCCAGCAGTTTATCAGGGGTCGGACAGCCCCAGCATTTT
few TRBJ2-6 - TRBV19 CASIRGRHSGANVLTF TGTGCCAGTATTCGCGGCAGGCACTCTGGGGCCAACGTCCTGACTTTC
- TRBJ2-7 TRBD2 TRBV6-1 CASSEASGGPYEQYF TGTGCCAGCAGTGAAGCTAGCGGGGGGCCCTACGAGCAGTACTTC
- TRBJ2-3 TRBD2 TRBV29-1 CSVGTSGDTQYF TGCAGCGTTGGAACTAGCGGAGATACGCAGTATTTT
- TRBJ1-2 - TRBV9 CASSVRDNYGYTF TGTGCCAGCAGCGTCCGAGACAACTATGGCTACACCTTC
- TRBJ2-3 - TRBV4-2 CASSQDQGLGTSTDTQYF TGTGCCAGCAGCCAAGATCAGGGATTGGGGACAAGCACAGATACGCAGTATTTT
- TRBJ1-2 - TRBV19 CASGSAGILYGYTF TGTGCCAGTGGATCCGCCGGGATCCTCTATGGCTACACCTTC
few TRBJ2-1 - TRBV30 CAFQTGRGGNYNEQFF TGTGCCTTCCAGACAGGACGGGGTGGGAACTACAATGAGCAGTTCTTC
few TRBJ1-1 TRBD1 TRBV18 CASSPPGQGGTEAFF TGTGCCAGCTCACCCCCCGGACAGGGGGGCACTGAAGCTTTCTTT
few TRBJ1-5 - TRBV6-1 CASSEGGVENQPQHF TGTGCCAGCAGTGAGGGTGGGGTGGAGAATCAGCCCCAGCATTTT
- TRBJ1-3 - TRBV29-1 CSVEGRDSGNTIYF TGCAGCGTTGAAGGCCGAGACTCTGGAAACACCATATATTTT
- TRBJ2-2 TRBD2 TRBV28 CASSSGLAGGGELFF TGTGCCAGCAGTTCCGGACTAGCGGGAGGCGGGGAGCTGTTTTTT
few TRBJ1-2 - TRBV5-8 CASSDEIYGYTF TGTGCCAGCAGCGATGAAATCTATGGCTACACCTTC
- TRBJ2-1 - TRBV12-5 CASGLANEQFF TGTGCTAGTGGTTTGGCCAATGAGCAGTTCTTC
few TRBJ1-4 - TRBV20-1 CSATTYEKLFF TGCAGTGCAACCACGTATGAAAAACTGTTTTTT
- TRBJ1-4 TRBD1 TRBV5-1 CASSLTGGANEKLFF TGCGCCAGCAGCCTTACAGGGGGGGCTAATGAAAAACTGTTTTTT
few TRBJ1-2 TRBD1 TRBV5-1 CASRVTGVYGYTF TGCGCCAGCAGAGTGACAGGGGTCTATGGCTACACCTTC
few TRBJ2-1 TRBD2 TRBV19 CASSIGGGTYNEQFF TGTGCCAGTAGTATAGGCGGGGGAACCTACAATGAGCAGTTCTTC
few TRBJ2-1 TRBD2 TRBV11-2 CASSETSGNYNEQFF TGTGCCAGCAGCGAGACTAGCGGGAATTACAATGAGCAGTTCTTC
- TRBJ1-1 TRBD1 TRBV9 CASSVGQANTEAFF TGTGCCAGCAGTGTGGGACAGGCAAACACTGAAGCTTTCTTT
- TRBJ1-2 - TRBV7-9 CASSLHQYYGYTF TGTGCCAGCAGCTTGCACCAATACTATGGCTACACCTTC
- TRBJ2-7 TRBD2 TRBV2 CASSGRVEQYF TGTGCCAGTAGCGGGAGAGTCGAGCAGTACTTC
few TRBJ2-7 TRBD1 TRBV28 CASSLYQGAGEQYF TGTGCCAGCAGTTTATACCAGGGGGCTGGCGAGCAGTACTTC
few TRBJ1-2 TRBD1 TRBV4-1 CASSPRDRVSNGYTF TGCGCCAGCAGCCCCCGGGACAGGGTGTCTAATGGCTACACCTTC
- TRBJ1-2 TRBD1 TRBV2 CASSGDSRYGYTF TGTGCCAGCAGTGGGGACAGCCGGTATGGCTACACCTTC
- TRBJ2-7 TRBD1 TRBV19 CASSPWGQEYEQYF TGTGCCAGTAGCCCTTGGGGACAGGAATACGAGCAGTACTTC
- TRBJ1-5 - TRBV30 CAWRGDNQPQHF TGTGCCTGGAGAGGGGATAATCAGCCCCAGCATTTT
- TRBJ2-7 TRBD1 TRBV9 CASSVGDRGYEQYF TGTGCCAGCAGCGTAGGGGACAGGGGCTACGAGCAGTACTTC
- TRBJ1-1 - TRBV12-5 CASGLSTPKEAFF TGTGCTAGTGGTTTGTCCACTCCGAAGGAAGCTTTCTTT
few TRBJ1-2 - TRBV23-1 CASSPRGGNGYTF TGCGCCAGCAGTCCCAGAGGTGGGAATGGCTACACCTTC
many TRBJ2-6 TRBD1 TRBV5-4 CASSSSGTGPSGANVLTF TGTGCCAGCAGCTCATCCGGGACAGGCCCCTCTGGGGCCAACGTCCTGACTTTC
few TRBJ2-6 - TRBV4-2 CASSQRALSGANVLTF TGTGCCAGCAGCCAACGGGCTCTCTCTGGGGCCAACGTCCTGACTTTC
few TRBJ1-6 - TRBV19 CASGKNSPLHF TGTGCCAGTGGTAAGAATTCACCCCTCCACTTT
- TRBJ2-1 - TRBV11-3 CASSLDQGGSGSYNEQFF TGTGCCAGCAGCTTAGATCAGGGGGGAAGTGGCTCCTACAATGAGCAGTTCTTC
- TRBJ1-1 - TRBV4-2 CASSPFGDTEAFF TGTGCCAGCAGCCCCTTTGGTGACACTGAAGCTTTCTTT